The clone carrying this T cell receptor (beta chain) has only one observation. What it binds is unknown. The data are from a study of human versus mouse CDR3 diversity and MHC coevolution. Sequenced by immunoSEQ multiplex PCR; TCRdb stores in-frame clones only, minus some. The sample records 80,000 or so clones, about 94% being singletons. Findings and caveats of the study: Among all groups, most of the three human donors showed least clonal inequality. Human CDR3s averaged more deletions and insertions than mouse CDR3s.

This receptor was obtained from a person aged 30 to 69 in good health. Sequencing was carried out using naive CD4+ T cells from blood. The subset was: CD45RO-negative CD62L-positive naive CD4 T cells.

The CDR3 sequence is CASSPEAGGKGYTF. The CDR3 nucleotides are TGTGCCAGCAGCCCAGAGGCAGGGGGAAAGGGCTACACCTTC. The V call is TRBV7-9, the J call TRBJ1-2, with 7 bases aligning to TRBD1. The CDR3 totals 14 residues. Germline V CDR1 and CDR2: SEHNR, FQNEAQ (reference sequence). Trimming took 5 bases from V and 8 from J; bases not matched to a gene: 11.